This entry features one T cell receptor beta chain sequence. The antigen is unknown. The libraries of TRB cDNA were constructed through 5' RACE using UMI labels. TCRdb reanalyzed the 5' RACE reads and collapses them to one entry per CDR3 protein, without DNA. The table for this sample gives 6,900 or so distinct CDR3 sequences. These data come from a study of CXCR3-negative and CXCR3-positive naive CD8 T cells. Findings and caveats of the study: TRB CDR3 hydrophobicity was greater in CXCR3-positive naive cells than in CXCR3-negative naive cells. Both of the naive subsets showed about the same high diversity, but memory CD8+ cells had much less.

Researchers sorted approximately 290,000 cells of each CD8+ T cell subset in triplicate. Per germline, CDR1 MGHRA and CDR2 YSYEKL. The CDR3 contains 15 residues. What was sequenced was naive CXCR3+ CD8+ T cells from blood. Subset in this sample: CD45RO-CCR7+CD27+CD95- naive CD8+ T cells expressing CXCR3 (TNR3+). The chain has TRBV4-1 and TRBJ1-1; the TCRdb call, TRBD1, lacks DNA for checking. The receptor's source is a human donor in good health. Some clones in this sample may be carry-over from other donors' samples. The CDR3 protein is CASSPQWTGVTEAFF.